The 28 T cell receptor beta chains listed next were all sequenced from one sample in a study of cytomegalovirus exposure and HLA in healthy donors. Sequencing was performed with immunoSEQ multiplex PCR; in TCRdb, only in-frame clones are kept and a portion is missing. The data show some 140,000 clones, 80% to 90% seen once. The specimen was PBMCs. These receptors originate from a man aged 18 to 29 in good health and CMV-seronegative.

The gene calls are TRBV15 and TRBJ2-7; the match to TRBD1 covers 9 bases. The J segment lost 7 bases and the V segment lost 0 bases, leaving 7 bases of the junction unmatched. CDR1 is LNHNV, CDR2 YYDKDF, per germline (reference sequence). The CDR3 has 15 residues. CDR3 in amino acids: CATSRDRGTGREQYF. The DNA of the CDR3 is TGTGCCACCAGCAGAGATCGCGGGACAGGGCGAGAGCAGTACTTC.

This chain links TRBV28 with TRBJ2-2; 10 bases are a match to TRBD2. There are 16 residues in the CDR3. CDR1 is MDHEN, CDR2 SYDVKM, per germline. The J segment lost 7 bases and the V segment lost 5 bases, leaving 10 bases of the junction unmatched. CDR3 protein: CASSTQAGGHGGELFF. Here the CDR3 DNA reads TGTGCCAGCAGTACCCAAGCGGGAGGGCATGGCGGGGAGCTGTTTTTT.

This clone has ten or more counts. The V and J genes are TRBV4-2 and TRBJ2-5, with TRBD2 matching 8 bases. The CDR3 sequence is 15 residues long. Germline values: CDR1 LGHNA, CDR2 YNFKEQ. V shed 0 bases, J shed 1 base, and the junction held 1 base outside the gene matches. In DNA form, the CDR3 reads TGTGCCAGCAGCCAAGACCGGGGGGGCCAAGAGACCCAGTACTTC. It codes for CASSQDRGGQETQYF.

The chain has TRBV5-4 and TRBJ2-5; 8 nucleotides match TRBD2. This CDR3 contains 15 residues. J was trimmed by 1 base and V by 2 bases; bases with no gene match: 4. CDR1 is SGHNT, CDR2 YYREEE, per germline (reference sequence). The CDR3 sequence is CASSLTSGGQETQYF. In DNA, the CDR3 is TGTGCCAGCAGCTTAACCAGCGGGGGCCAAGAGACCCAGTACTTC. The variable domain in full, completed from reference TRBV5-4 and TRBJ2-5, reads ETGVTQSPTHLIKTRGQQVTLRCSSQSGHNTVSWYQQALGQGPQFIFQYYREEENGRGNFPPRFSGLQFPNYSSELNVNALELDDSALYLCASSLTSGGQETQYFGPGTRLLVL.

V is TRBV6-6 and J is TRBJ1-1; unclear D gene. Trimming left V 2 bases short and J 0 bases short, with 4 bases between. CDR3 length: 13 residues. The germline CDR1 and CDR2 sequences are MNHNY and SVGAGI (reference sequence). DNA for the CDR3: TGTGCCAGCAGTTACCGTTTGAACACTGAAGCTTTCTTT. Its protein is CASSYRLNTEAFF.

This chain links TRBV5-6 with TRBJ2-5; TRBD2 aligns across 13 bases. Germline CDR1 reads SGHDT; CDR2 reads YYEEEE. V shed 4 bases, J shed 5 bases, and the junction held 5 bases outside the gene matches. The CDR3 is made up of 15 amino acids. The CDR3 DNA sequence: TGTGCCAGCAGCGAGACTAGCGGGGGGTGGGAGACCCAGTACTTC. This sequence encodes CASSETSGGWETQYF.

The chain uses TRBV2 and TRBJ2-1, with 7 bases that match TRBD2. The V gene end was trimmed by 10 bases and the J gene end by 0 bases; junction bases not matched to a gene: 3. Per germline, CDR1 SNHLY and CDR2 FYNNEI. CDR3 length: 13 amino acids. CDR3: CATAGVSYNEQFF. CDR3 nucleotides: TGTGCCACCGCGGGGGTCTCCTACAATGAGCAGTTCTTC.

The chain has TRBV19 and TRBJ2-7, with TRBD2 identical over 7 bases. Trimming cost V 4 bases and J 6 bases; bases outside gene matches: 9. Germline CDR1 and CDR2: LNHDA and SQIVND (reference sequence). The CDR3 is made up of 14 amino acids. The DNA of the CDR3 is TGTGCCAGTAGTACGGCGGGGGTTGTCGCCGAGCAGTACTTC. Translation gives CASSTAGVVAEQYF.

The chain combines TRBV5-1 with TRBJ2-7; D is undetermined. The germline CDR1 and CDR2 sequences are SGHRS and YFSETQ. This CDR3 spans 15 amino acids. With 4 bases removed from V and 0 bases from J, the gap between germline ends came to 14 bases. CDR3 coding DNA: TGCGCCAGCAGCAAAGCTATCCAATCCTCCTACGAGCAGTACTTC. Amino acids: CASSKAIQSSYEQYF.

CDR3 DNA: TGTGCCATCAGCGGGGGGGGACAGGGGACCATGAACACTGAAGCTTTCTTT. Translated: CAISGGGQGTMNTEAFF. The rearrangement uses TRBV10-3 and TRBJ1-1; 10 bases align to TRBD1. The V and J ends lost 6 bases and 0 bases, in that order; junction bases with no gene match: 10. The CDR3 has 17 amino acids. The germline V gene encodes CDR1 ENHRY and CDR2 SYGVKD.

The chain has TRBV11-2 and TRBJ2-7; TRBD2 matches 7 bases. This CDR3 comprises 13 residues. V lost 3 bases, J lost 3 bases, and 2 bases stayed unmatched. Germline-derived CDR1 and CDR2 are SGHAT and FQNNGV. The CDR3 DNA follows: TGTGCCAGCAGCTTCGGGACTAACTACGAGCAGTACTTC. Protein product: CASSFGTNYEQYF.

The chain is built from TRBV10-2 and TRBJ2-1; 11 bases are a match to TRBD2. The CDR3 sequence is 16 residues long. V trimming: 1 base; J trimming: 5 bases; junction bases outside the gene matches: 4. CDR1 is WSHSY and CDR2 is SAAADI in the germline V gene. The CDR3 protein is CASSELLAGADNEQFF. CDR3 nucleotide sequence: TGCGCCAGCAGTGAGTTACTAGCGGGAGCCGACAATGAGCAGTTCTTC.

The rearrangement uses TRBV30 and TRBJ2-2; D possibly corresponds to TRBD1 (5 bases). Trimming took off 2 bases at V and 4 bases at J, with 11 bases between the two ends. In germline, CDR1 is GTSNPN, CDR2 SVGIG (reference sequence). The CDR3 length is 14 residues. The CDR3 region is CAWSQGFLTGELFF. The DNA of the CDR3 is TGTGCCTGGAGTCAGGGCTTTCTCACCGGGGAGCTGTTTTTT. Based on the CDR3 plus reference TRBV30 and TRBJ2-2, the full variable domain is SQTIHQWPATLVQPVGSPLSLECTVEGTSNPNLYWYRQAAGRGLQLLFYSVGIGQISSEVPQNLSASRPQDRQFILSSKKLLLSDSGFYLCAWSQGFLTGELFFGEGSRLTVL.

In this sample, this clone turned up once. The gene calls are TRBV5-1 and TRBJ1-1, with a possible D match to TRBD1 (6 bases). CDR3 length: 16 residues. Germline values: CDR1 SGHRS, CDR2 YFSETQ. V gave up 0 bases and J gave up 0 bases, with 12 bases separating them. In DNA form, the CDR3 reads TGCGCCAGCAGCTTGGGACAGGCCGTCATGAACACTGAAGCTTTCTTT. As protein: CASSLGQAVMNTEAFF.

The V and J genes are TRBV19 and TRBJ2-7, with a tentative D call TRBD1 (5 bases). Germline values: CDR1 LNHDA, CDR2 SQIVND (reference sequence). Trimming cost V 9 bases and J 3 bases, with 21 bases left between them. The CDR3 loop spans 15 amino acids. CDR3 amino acids: CASSAGLVARYEQYF. As DNA, the CDR3 is TGTGCCAGCAGTGCAGGGTTAGTAGCCCGCTACGAGCAGTACTTC.

The chain recombines TRBV21-1 with TRBJ2-7; TRBD1 was called by the table and not checked on the DNA. TRBV21-1 is designated a pseudogene. The CDR3 loop spans 15 amino acids. The CDR3 DNA sequence: TGTGCCAGCAGTTTAGAACAGGGGCTGCATCTCGGTCAGTACTTC. Translating gives CASSLEQGLHLGQYF.

About this clone itself: The junction departs from the called germline gene at one end, perhaps through a read error. The chain combines TRBV5-1 with TRBJ2-5; no clear D gene. From germline, CDR1 is SGHRS and CDR2 YFSETQ. The CDR3 is 12 residues long. The CDR3, as DNA: TGCGCCAGCAGCCCCCCGCTGGGCCCCCGTGACTTC. Translated: CASSPPLGPRDF.

The rearrangement uses TRBV7-9 and TRBJ2-7; no definite D call. Germline assignment: CDR1 SEHNR and CDR2 FQNEAQ (reference sequence). V was pared by 1 base and J by 1 base, with 8 bases between. The CDR3 has 14 amino acids. The CDR3 here is CASSLEYSSYEQYF. The CDR3 coding sequence is TGTGCCAGCAGCTTAGAGTACAGTTCCTACGAGCAGTACTTC.

The rearrangement joins TRBV19 to TRBJ2-3; 13 positions match TRBD2. From germline, CDR1 is LNHDA and CDR2 SQIVND (reference sequence). J lost 3 bases, V lost 5 bases, and 5 bases had no gene match. The CDR3 is made up of 16 amino acids. CDR3 DNA sequence: TGTGCCAGTAGTTCCACGGGACTAGCGGGGACAGATACGCAGTATTTT. This encodes CASSSTGLAGTDTQYF.

This clone was seen only once. V gene TRBV29-1 combines with J gene TRBJ2-3; the match to TRBD1 covers 11 bases. This CDR3 region has 15 residues. Germline trimming cut 4 bases from V and 6 bases from J; bases unmatched to any gene: 9. Looked up from germline, CDR1 is SQVTM and CDR2 is ANQGSEA. CDR3 bases: TGCAGCGTTGTGCCCGGGACAGGGGGAAGGGATACGCAGTATTTT. It specifies CSVVPGTGGRDTQYF.

The rearrangement joins TRBV7-2 to TRBJ1-5, with D perhaps matching TRBD1 (5 bases). Deletions cut 1 base from V and 5 bases from J, with 9 bases between. This CDR3 spans 14 amino acids. CDR1 is SGHTA and CDR2 is FQGNSA in the germline V gene. The CDR3 loop is CASSLVGGDQPQHF. The CDR3 DNA sequence: TGTGCCAGCAGCTTAGTTGGGGGGGATCAGCCCCAGCATTTT. The whole variable domain, filled in from reference TRBV7-2 and TRBJ1-5, reads GAGVSQSPSNKVTEKGKDVELRCDPISGHTALYWYRQSLGQGLEFLIYFQGNSAPDKSGLPSDRFSAERTGGSVSTLTIQRTQQEDSAVYLCASSLVGGDQPQHFGDGTRLSIL.

The chain is built from TRBV19 and TRBJ1-3; unclear D gene. The CDR3 sequence is 15 residues long. Germline V gene sequence: CDR1 LNHDA, CDR2 SQIVND (reference sequence). V was trimmed by 5 bases and J by 0 bases, leaving 11 bases between them. The CDR3 sequence is CASSGPQSSGNTIYF. DNA for the CDR3: TGTGCCAGTAGTGGGCCCCAGAGCTCTGGAAACACCATATATTTT.

The chain is built from TRBV29-1 and TRBJ2-3; 10 nucleotides match TRBD1. Germline-derived CDR1 and CDR2 are SQVTM and ANQGSEA. The J segment lost 1 base and the V segment lost 7 bases, leaving 5 bases of the junction unmatched. This CDR3 comprises 14 residues. In DNA form, the CDR3 reads TGCAGCGGGGGGACAGGGGTCCGCACAGATACGCAGTATTTT. This translates into CSGGTGVRTDTQYF.

This clone has a single count. The chain has TRBV6-1 and TRBJ1-5, with D maybe TRBD1 (6 bases). The CDR3 loop spans 13 amino acids. CDR1 and CDR2 (germline): MNHNS, SASEGT. V dropped 4 bases and J dropped 7 bases, with 11 bases sitting between them. The DNA of the CDR3 is TGTGCCAGCAGTGGGACAGTATACCAGCCCCAGCATTTT. Translation gives CASSGTVYQPQHF.

V and J are TRBV28 and TRBJ1-5, with 7 bases fitting TRBD1. The CDR3 is 13 residues long. Germline V gene data show CDR1 as MDHEN and CDR2 as SYDVKM. V gave up 10 bases and J gave up 6 bases; unmatched junction bases: 9. CDR3 residues: CAIDIQGSQPQHF. The CDR3 DNA reads TGTGCCATCGACATACAGGGGAGTCAGCCCCAGCATTTT.

This chain links TRBV2 with TRBJ2-3, with TRBD1 matching 7 bases. This CDR3 comprises 15 residues. Germline CDR1 is SNHLY and CDR2 is FYNNEI. The V and J ends lost 10 bases and 0 bases, in that order; junction bases with no gene match: 10. The CDR3 sequence: CATSDEQGSTDTQYF. CDR3 bases: TGTGCCACATCCGACGAACAGGGGAGCACAGATACGCAGTATTTT.

This rearrangement joins TRBV5-1 to TRBJ2-7, with TRBD1 identical over 7 bases. Germline CDR1 and CDR2: SGHRS and YFSETQ. There are 17 residues in the CDR3. V was pared by 3 bases and J by 4 bases, with 16 bases of the junction left unmatched. CDR3 in DNA: TGCGCCAGCAGCTCCGGTGGCAGGGGGACGATAGGTTACGAGCAGTACTTC. Protein product: CASSSGGRGTIGYEQYF.

This clone appeared a few times. The rearrangement links TRBV11-2 to TRBJ2-7; D remains unclear. V was trimmed by 5 bases and J by 8 bases, leaving 13 bases between them. Germline loops: CDR1 SGHAT, CDR2 FQNNGV. The CDR3 covers 12 residues. CDR3 coding DNA: TGTGCCAGCAGCGTCTCAGAGGCCCAGCAGTACTTC. Residues: CASSVSEAQQYF.